The 26 T cell receptor beta chains presented below share a single source sample, sequenced in a study of control samples from healthy donors and cancer patients. Measured with immunoSEQ multiplex PCR; TCRdb has only the in-frame clones, and not every one. The table lists around 99,000 clones, 90% of them singletons, with 3.5% to 4.5% in the top ten. The sequenced sample was blood. The receptors derive from a human donor in good health. The donor label of this sample is uncertain.

The genes are TRBV7-2 and TRBJ2-1, with D tentatively TRBD1 or TRBD2 (5 bases each). The germline V and J ends were trimmed by 5 bases and 6 bases, with 14 bases remaining between them. From germline, CDR1 is SGHTA and CDR2 FQGNSA. The CDR3 spans 14 residues. The CDR3 sequence: CASSNWDGTNEQFF. The CDR3 nucleotides are TGTGCCAGCAGCAATTGGGACGGGACCAATGAGCAGTTCTTC.

The chain combines TRBV18 with TRBJ1-2; the D is unclear. Trimming took off 3 bases at V and 2 bases at J, with 7 bases between the two ends. Germline loops: CDR1 KGHSH, CDR2 LQKENI. The CDR3 consists of 13 residues. In DNA form, the CDR3 reads TGTGCCAGCTCACCGGGAACAAACTATGGCTACACCTTC. It encodes CASSPGTNYGYTF.

V usage is TRBV9 and J usage is TRBJ2-2; 8 bases are a match to TRBD2. Germline V gene lookup returns CDR1 SGDLS and CDR2 YYNGEE. This CDR3 has 16 residues. J was trimmed by 0 bases and V by 2 bases; bases with no gene match: 3. In nucleotides, the CDR3 is TGTGCCAGCAGCGTGGGTAGCGGGGCGAACACCGGGGAGCTGTTTTTT. It is translated as CASSVGSGANTGELFF.

V usage is TRBV11-2 and J usage is TRBJ1-3; 7 nucleotides line up with TRBD1. From germline, CDR1 is SGHAT and CDR2 FQNNGV. Unmatched junction bases numbered 4, after V lost 5 bases and J lost 6 bases. The CDR3 is made up of 13 amino acids. The CDR3 sequence is CASSRTGANTIYF. CDR3 nucleotide sequence: TGTGCCAGCAGCCGGACAGGAGCAAACACCATATATTTT.

The chain has TRBV2 and TRBJ2-7; maybe TRBD2 (6 bases). The CDR3 extends over 13 amino acids. V lost 8 bases and J lost 4, with 15 bases in between. Per germline, CDR1 SNHLY and CDR2 FYNNEI. The CDR3 sequence is CASSRDEGYEQYF. The CDR3 nucleotides read TGTGCCAGCTCGCGGGATGAGGGATACGAGCAGTACTTC.

The count of this clone is one. The chain uses TRBV5-1 and TRBJ2-5; D may be TRBD1 (6 bases). V was shortened by 4 bases and J by 1 base, with 11 bases between the two germline ends. The germline V gene encodes CDR1 SGHRS and CDR2 YFSETQ. The CDR3 is 14 residues long. CDR3: CASSEGQSQETQYF. In DNA form, the CDR3 reads TGCGCCAGCAGCGAAGGACAGTCCCAAGAGACCCAGTACTTC.

V usage is TRBV2 and J usage is TRBJ2-2; 9 nucleotides match TRBD2. Germline CDR1 is SNHLY and CDR2 is FYNNEI. The CDR3 has 15 residues. J gave up 1 base and V 5 bases, and 2 bases lay outside the gene matches. The CDR3 spells CASSLAGVNTGELFF. Written as DNA, the CDR3 is TGTGCCAGCAGTTTAGCGGGGGTGAACACCGGGGAGCTGTTTTTT.

J is TRBJ2-1 and V is TRBV6-5; 14 nucleotides align to TRBD2. The CDR3 runs 15 residues. CDR1 is MNHEY and CDR2 is SVGAGI in the germline V gene. Trimming cost V 6 bases and J 8 bases; bases outside gene matches: 6. The CDR3 region has the DNA TGTGCCAGCAGCCCCGGGACTAGCGGGGGACATGAGCAGTTCTTC. It specifies CASSPGTSGGHEQFF.

The rearrangement links TRBV19 to TRBJ1-5; D is unclear. This CDR3 has 12 residues. The V gene's germline CDR1 is LNHDA and CDR2 SQIVND (reference sequence). The germline V and J ends were trimmed by 7 bases and 3 bases, with 7 bases remaining between them. The CDR3 DNA follows: TGTGCCAGTAAGGCAGCCAATCAGCCCCAGCATTTT. The encoded protein is CASKAANQPQHF.

The chain recombines TRBV2 with TRBJ1-2; D ambiguous. CDR1 and CDR2 (germline): SNHLY, FYNNEI. V shed 4 bases and J shed 4 bases, with 7 bases lying between them. The CDR3 spans 12 residues. The CDR3 is CASSGRGYGYTF. CDR3 in DNA: TGTGCCAGCAGTGGCCGGGGCTATGGCTACACCTTC.

This clone was observed a single time. The chain has TRBV18 and TRBJ1-6; D not certain. Germline V CDR1 and CDR2: KGHSH, LQKENI. V was shortened by 2 bases and J by 8 bases, with 16 bases between the two germline ends. The CDR3 is 16 residues long. CDR3 in amino acids: CASSPMARGTDSPLHF. As DNA, the CDR3 is TGTGCCAGCTCACCAATGGCTCGGGGTACGGATTCACCCCTCCACTTT.

This chain uses TRBV6-5 with TRBJ2-7; 7 bases are shared with TRBD1. CDR3 size: 14 residues. V lost 5 bases and J lost 2; bases outside the gene matches: 6. Germline V gives CDR1 MNHEY, CDR2 SVGAGI. CDR3 loop: CASSTTGVAYEQYV. CDR3 DNA sequence: TGTGCCAGCAGTACTACAGGGGTCGCCTACGAGCAGTACGTC.

The V call is TRBV29-1, the J call TRBJ1-4, with 8 nucleotides matching TRBD1. The ends lost 0 bases at V and 5 bases at J; junction bases unmatched: 2. The CDR3 runs 14 residues. The germline V gene has CDR1 SQVTM and CDR2 ANQGSEA. CDR3 amino acids: CSVEDRTGNEKLFF. Written as DNA, the CDR3 is TGCAGCGTTGAAGATCGGACAGGGAATGAAAAACTGTTTTTT.

Details on this clone: In the same sample, other DNA sequences code for this CDR3. This chain connects TRBV18 to TRBJ1-1; a weak D match, TRBD1 (5 bases). The CDR3 runs to 14 residues. Per the germline V gene, CDR1 is KGHSH and CDR2 is LQKENI. Trimming took off 0 bases at V and 4 bases at J, with 9 bases between the two ends. CDR3 in amino acids: CASSPPGGSTEAFF. The CDR3 DNA sequence: TGTGCCAGCTCACCACCGGGGGGGAGCACTGAAGCTTTCTTT.

J is TRBJ1-1 and V is TRBV18; 7 bases align to TRBD1. Germline V CDR1 and CDR2: KGHSH, LQKENI. With 3 bases clipped from V and 7 bases from J, the junction kept 2 bases outside the gene matches. The CDR3 is 12 residues long. As DNA, the CDR3 is TGTGCCAGCTCACCCCGACAGGGTGAAGCTTTCTTT. Translation: CASSPRQGEAFF.

The chain employs TRBV13 and TRBJ2-7, with no clear D. With 5 bases removed from V and 3 bases from J, the gap between germline ends came to 17 bases. The CDR3 runs to 15 residues. Germline V gene lookup returns CDR1 PRHDT and CDR2 FYEKMQ (reference sequence). The CDR3 sequence is CASSHQLNGSYEQYF. The CDR3, as DNA: TGTGCCAGCAGCCACCAACTTAATGGCAGCTACGAGCAGTACTTC.

In its sample, this clone was seen a few times. The V gene is TRBV27, the J gene TRBJ1-2; D unresolved. CDR3 length: 13 residues. The V gene lost 3 bases and the J gene lost 4 bases, with 9 bases spanning the gap. Germline V CDR1 and CDR2: MNHEY, SMNVEV (reference sequence). CDR3 nucleotide sequence: TGTGCCAGCAGTTTCCGACCGATCTATGGCTACACCTTC. It is translated as CASSFRPIYGYTF.

The V gene is TRBV5-8, the J gene TRBJ2-1; the match to TRBD1 covers 10 bases. V lost 4 bases, J lost 4 bases, and 8 bases stayed unmatched. CDR3 length equals 16 residues. CDR1 is SGHTS and CDR2 is YDEGEE in the germline V gene. CDR3: CASSPGQGEGYNEQFF. The CDR3 nucleotides are TGTGCCAGCAGCCCAGGACAGGGGGAAGGGTACAATGAGCAGTTCTTC. The entire variable domain, with the rest obtained from reference TRBV5-8 and TRBJ2-1, is as follows: EAGVTQSPTHLIKTRGQQATLRCSPISGHTSVYWYQQALGLGLQFLLWYDEGEERNRGNFPPRFSGRQFPNYSSELNVNALELEDSALYLCASSPGQGEGYNEQFFGPGTRLTVL.

The chain recombines TRBV5-1 with TRBJ1-2; D is perhaps TRBD1 (5 bases). The CDR3 has 13 residues. Trimming removed 0 bases from V and 7 bases from J, with 10 bases in between. The germline gives CDR1 SGHRS, CDR2 YFSETQ. The CDR3 bases are TGCGCCAGCAGCTTGGAGGCAGGGACTGGCTACACCTTC. Residues: CASSLEAGTGYTF.

The chain employs TRBV30 and TRBJ1-4; D not certain. The V and J ends lost 4 bases and 6 bases respectively, with 18 bases between them. The germline CDR1 and CDR2 sequences are GTSNPN and SVGIG (reference sequence). The CDR3 length is 15 residues. The CDR3: CAWKGIGNTDEKLFF. The CDR3 DNA sequence: TGTGCCTGGAAAGGTATAGGGAACACAGATGAAAAACTGTTTTTT.

This CDR3 is CASSVELGTYGSGNTIYF. The CDR3 bases are TGTGCCAGCAGCGTAGAATTGGGGACGTATGGCTCTGGAAACACCATATATTTT. The chain recombines TRBV9 with TRBJ1-3; TRBD1 is a possible D gene (5 bases). The CDR3 runs to 18 residues. Per germline, CDR1 SGDLS and CDR2 YYNGEE. V lost 0 bases, J lost 0 bases, and 16 bases lay in between.

The chain carries TRBV6-2 or TRBV6-3 and TRBJ1-5; 8 nucleotides align to TRBD1. Trimming took 3 bases from V and 2 from J; bases not matched to a gene: 3. The CDR3 is 15 residues long. From germline, CDR1 is MNHEY and CDR2 SVGEGT. The CDR3 nucleotides read TGTGCCAGCAGTTATCAGGGACAGGGCAATCAGCCCCAGCATTTT. The encoded protein is CASSYQGQGNQPQHF.

V usage is TRBV11-1 and J usage is TRBJ2-3; 9 bases fit TRBD2. CDR1 SGHAT and CDR2 FQDESV come from the germline V gene (reference sequence). There are 16 residues in the CDR3. The ends lost 4 bases at V and 0 bases at J; junction bases unmatched: 5. CDR3: CASSYSSGVSTDTQYF. In DNA form, the CDR3 reads TGTGCCAGCAGCTATTCTAGCGGGGTTAGCACAGATACGCAGTATTTT. The full variable domain, in which reference TRBV11-1 and TRBJ2-3 provide the parts outside the CDR3, is EAEVAQSPRYKITEKSQAVAFWCDPISGHATLYWYRQILGQGPELLVQFQDESVVDDSQLPKDRFSAERLKGVDSTLKIQPAELGDSAMYLCASSYSSGVSTDTQYFGPGTRLTVL.

Written as DNA, the CDR3 is TGTGCCAGCAGTTTCTCGGGACAGCTGAACACTGAAGCTTTCTTT. This encodes CASSFSGQLNTEAFF. The rearrangement joins TRBV27 to TRBJ1-1; 7 bases fit TRBD1. The CDR3 loop spans 15 amino acids. The J segment lost 0 bases and the V segment lost 3 bases, leaving 4 bases of the junction unmatched. Germline loops: CDR1 MNHEY, CDR2 SMNVEV (reference sequence).

This chain uses TRBV24-1 with TRBJ1-4; D not resolved. Germline V gene lookup returns CDR1 KGHDR and CDR2 SFDVKD. The CDR3 loop spans 14 amino acids. Trimming stripped 8 bases from V and 0 bases from J, with 9 bases between. The CDR3 spells CATTPFPTNEKLFF. The CDR3 bases are TGTGCCACCACGCCGTTCCCAACTAATGAAAAACTGTTTTTT.

The chain couples TRBV5-4 to TRBJ1-2, with TRBD1 matching over 7 bases. The ends lost 2 bases at V and 3 bases at J; junction bases unmatched: 1. Germline V gene lookup returns CDR1 SGHNT and CDR2 YYREEE (reference sequence). The CDR3 covers 13 residues. CDR3 residues: CASSFTGDYGYTF. DNA for the CDR3: TGTGCCAGCAGCTTTACAGGGGACTATGGCTACACCTTC.